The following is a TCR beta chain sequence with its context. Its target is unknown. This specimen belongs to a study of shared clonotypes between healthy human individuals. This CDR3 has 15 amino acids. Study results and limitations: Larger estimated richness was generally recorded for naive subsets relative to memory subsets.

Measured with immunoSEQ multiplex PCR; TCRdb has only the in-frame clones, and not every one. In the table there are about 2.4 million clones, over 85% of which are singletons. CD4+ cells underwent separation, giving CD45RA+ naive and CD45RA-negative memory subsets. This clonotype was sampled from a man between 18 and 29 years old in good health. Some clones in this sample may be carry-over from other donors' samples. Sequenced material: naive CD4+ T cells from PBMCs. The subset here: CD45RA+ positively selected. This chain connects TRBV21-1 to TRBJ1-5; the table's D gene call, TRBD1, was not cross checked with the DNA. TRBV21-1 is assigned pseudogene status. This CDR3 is CASSSRDRVGQPQHF. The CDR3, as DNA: TGTGCCAGCAGCAGCCGGGACAGGGTCGGACAGCCCCAGCATTTT.